One sample yielded the 31 T cell receptor beta chains listed below, sequenced in a study of cytomegalovirus exposure and HLA in healthy donors. The study ran its PCR with 60 Vbeta and 13 Jbeta primers. Assay: immunoSEQ multiplex PCR; the TCRdb copy retains only in-frame clones and omits some. The sample shows 100,000 to 120,000 clones, more than 60% of them seen only once. Sample: PBMCs. Receptor source: a man aged 25-45 years in good health and CMV-seronegative.

This chain connects TRBV29-1 to TRBJ1-5, with D unclear. Trimming shortened V by 7 bases and J by 3 bases, and 13 bases separated the two germline ends. From germline, CDR1 is SQVTM and CDR2 ANQGSEA. The CDR3 length is 13 residues. The CDR3, as DNA: TGCAGCGCTTCCGGCGGGGTCAATCAGCCCCAGCATTTT. Translation gives CSASGGVNQPQHF.

This chain links TRBV30 with TRBJ2-5; D ambiguous. From germline, CDR1 is GTSNPN and CDR2 SVGIG (reference sequence). Between the trimmed V and J ends, which lost 1 base and 5 bases, there was a span of 8 bases. CDR3 length: 12 residues. CDR3 DNA: TGTGCCTGGAGTGAATCGGTGGAGACCCAGTACTTC. As protein: CAWSESVETQYF.

V usage is TRBV7-2 and J usage is TRBJ1-1, with unresolved D. Per the germline V gene, CDR1 is SGHTA and CDR2 is FQGNSA. The CDR3 extends over 14 amino acids. V dropped 3 bases and J dropped 4 bases, with 12 bases sitting between them. The CDR3 region is CASSFEVQVTEAFF. CDR3 sequence (DNA): TGTGCCAGCAGCTTTGAAGTCCAGGTCACTGAAGCTTTCTTT.

In this sample, this clone turned up a few times. The V and J genes are TRBV5-4 and TRBJ1-4, with 7 bases matching TRBD1. Germline-derived CDR1 and CDR2 are SGHNT and YYREEE (reference sequence). The V segment lost 0 bases and the J segment 7 bases; nucleotides outside the gene matches: 3. The CDR3 is 14 amino acids. The CDR3 DNA reads TGTGCCAGCAGCTTGGGCGCAGGGGGTGAAAAACTGTTTTTT. Residues: CASSLGAGGEKLFF.

The chain carries TRBV6-5 and TRBJ2-5, with 7 bases matching TRBD1. CDR3 size: 13 residues. Per the germline V gene, CDR1 is MNHEY and CDR2 is SVGAGI. Germline trimming cut 5 bases from V and 3 bases from J; bases unmatched to any gene: 3. As DNA, the CDR3 is TGTGCCAGCAGTCGACAGGGAAAAGAGACCCAGTACTTC. This encodes CASSRQGKETQYF.

The chain links TRBV6-5 to TRBJ1-2; perhaps TRBD1 as D (5 bases). In germline, CDR1 is MNHEY, CDR2 SVGAGI. The CDR3 sequence is 13 residues long. Between the trimmed V and J ends, which lost 6 bases and 4 bases, there was a span of 12 bases. CDR3 coding DNA: TGTGCCAGCAGCCGGACATGGGCCTATGGCTACACCTTC. Translation gives CASSRTWAYGYTF.

V gene TRBV6-1 combines with J gene TRBJ1-1; D might be TRBD1 (5 bases). The germline V gene has CDR1 MNHNS and CDR2 SASEGT. Trimming shortened V by 0 bases and J by 2 bases, and 10 bases separated the two germline ends. The CDR3 runs 15 residues. Written as DNA, the CDR3 is TGTGCCAGCAGTGAAGCAACAGGTTCTAACACTGAAGCTTTCTTT. Translating it yields CASSEATGSNTEAFF.

The chain employs TRBV2 and TRBJ1-6; a weak D match, TRBD1 (5 bases). Germline CDR1 reads SNHLY; CDR2 reads FYNNEI. The V end was cut by 4 bases, the J end by 0 bases, with 10 bases between. CDR3 length: 16 amino acids. The CDR3 spells CASSGTLSSYNSPLHF. Here the CDR3 DNA reads TGTGCCAGCAGTGGGACACTTAGCTCCTATAATTCACCCCTCCACTTT. The variable domain in full, with the rest retrieved from reference TRBV2 and TRBJ1-6, is EPEVTQTPSHQVTQMGQEVILRCVPISNHLYFYWYRQILGQKVEFLVSFYNNEISEKSEIFDDQFSVERPDGSNFTLKIRSTKLEDSAMYFCASSGTLSSYNSPLHFGNGTRLTVT.

The chain employs TRBV6-1 and TRBJ2-3; no clear D gene. This CDR3 region has 18 residues. Trimming shortened V by 3 bases and J by 0 bases, and 19 bases separated the two germline ends. Germline V CDR1 and CDR2: MNHNS, SASEGT. The CDR3 reads CASSEVYNLKLSTDTQYF. Written as DNA, the CDR3 is TGTGCCAGCAGTGAGGTATACAACCTAAAACTAAGCACAGATACGCAGTATTTT.

On this clone itself: The sample carries other DNA sequences with the same CDR3. This rearrangement joins TRBV5-1 to TRBJ2-7; D is ambiguous. Deletions cut 3 bases from V and 1 base from J, with 2 bases between. From germline, CDR1 is SGHRS and CDR2 YFSETQ. CDR3 length: 11 residues. CDR3 sequence reads: CASSSSYEQYF. The CDR3 region has the DNA TGCGCCAGCAGCTCGTCCTACGAGCAGTACTTC.

The J gene is TRBJ1-2, the V gene TRBV7-2; D not certain. V lost 6 bases to trimming and J lost 2 bases, with 7 bases between them. This CDR3 is built from 12 residues. Germline CDR1 is SGHTA and CDR2 is FQGNSA. The CDR3 bases are TGTGCCAGCAGACGCGTAAACTATGGCTACACCTTC. Amino acid sequence: CASRRVNYGYTF.

This clone was seen just once. This chain connects TRBV18 to TRBJ1-1, with 7 bases matching TRBD1. Germline assignment: CDR1 KGHSH and CDR2 LQKENI. V gave up 3 bases and J gave up 1 base; unmatched junction bases: 8. The CDR3 is 16 residues long. The CDR3 loop reads CASSPSGGQSNTEAFF. CDR3 sequence (DNA): TGTGCCAGCTCACCCTCAGGGGGGCAGTCGAACACTGAAGCTTTCTTT.

CDR3 bases: TGTGCCAGCAGCGTGGACGGGACAGGGATGTTTGCCTATGGCTACACCTTC. This sequence encodes CASSVDGTGMFAYGYTF. The chain joins TRBV5-8 to TRBJ1-2, with 9 bases identical to TRBD1. This CDR3 comprises 17 residues. The V segment lost 4 bases and the J segment 4 bases; nucleotides outside the gene matches: 14. Germline CDR1 and CDR2: SGHTS and YDEGEE. The whole variable domain, remainder taken from reference TRBV5-8 and TRBJ1-2, is EAGVTQSPTHLIKTRGQQATLRCSPISGHTSVYWYQQALGLGLQFLLWYDEGEERNRGNFPPRFSGRQFPNYSSELNVNALELEDSALYLCASSVDGTGMFAYGYTFGSGTRLTVV.

This clone was observed a few times. The rearrangement uses TRBV6-6 and TRBJ1-4; D is uncertain. The CDR3 spans 14 residues. The germline V gene encodes CDR1 MNHNY and CDR2 SVGAGI (reference sequence). V lost 2 bases to trimming and J lost 6 bases, with 10 bases between them. In DNA form, the CDR3 reads TGTGCCAGCAGTTACGGGAGGGCTGATGAAAAACTGTTTTTT. Encoded protein: CASSYGRADEKLFF.

V usage is TRBV28 and J usage is TRBJ1-2; no reliable D call. The CDR3 is 14 amino acids. Germline CDR1 and CDR2: MDHEN and SYDVKM. The ends were cut back, 1 base at V and 5 bases at J, with 11 bases in the middle. The CDR3 is CASSLYGVGYGYTF. CDR3 DNA sequence: TGTGCCAGCAGTTTATACGGGGTTGGGTATGGCTACACCTTC.

In its sample, this clone was seen a few times. This rearrangement joins TRBV2 to TRBJ2-3; D perhaps matches TRBD1 (6 bases). Trimming took off 2 bases at V and 5 bases at J, with 17 bases between the two ends. The CDR3 length is 16 residues. Germline-derived CDR1 and CDR2 are SNHLY and FYNNEI. CDR3 amino acids: CASSERAGVPGDTQYF. CDR3 DNA: TGTGCCAGCAGTGAACGGGCAGGGGTACCGGGAGATACGCAGTATTTT.

The rearrangement joins TRBV15 to TRBJ1-2; TRBD1 aligns across 7 bases. CDR1 is LNHNV, CDR2 YYDKDF, per germline (reference sequence). The trim removed 4 bases at V and 5 bases at J, leaving 7 bases unmatched. This CDR3 has 14 residues. The CDR3 DNA is TGTGCCACCAGCACTCGATCAGGGGGATATGGCTACACCTTC. Its translation: CATSTRSGGYGYTF. The variable domain in full, with the rest retrieved from reference TRBV15 and TRBJ1-2, is DAMVIQNPRYQVTQFGKPVTLSCSQTLNHNVMYWYQQKSSQAPKLLFHYYDKDFNNEADTPDNFQSRRPNTSFCFLDIRSPGLGDTAMYLCATSTRSGGYGYTFGSGTRLTVV.

This chain links TRBV7-2 with TRBJ2-7; 8 bases agree with TRBD2. Germline CDR1 reads SGHTA; CDR2 reads FQGNSA. The CDR3 sequence is 13 residues long. The trim removed 6 bases at V and 7 bases at J, leaving 8 bases unmatched. The CDR3 here is CASRSGRAVEQYF. CDR3 coding DNA: TGTGCCAGCAGATCCGGGAGGGCCGTTGAGCAGTACTTC. The variable domain in full, with the rest retrieved from reference TRBV7-2 and TRBJ2-7, is GAGVSQSPSNKVTEKGKDVELRCDPISGHTALYWYRQSLGQGLEFLIYFQGNSAPDKSGLPSDRFSAERTGGSVSTLTIQRTQQEDSAVYLCASRSGRAVEQYFGPGTRLTVT.

This clone was counted a few times. The chain has TRBV6-5 and TRBJ1-5; 8 bases match TRBD1. The J segment lost 7 bases and the V segment lost 6 bases, leaving 11 bases of the junction unmatched. The germline gives CDR1 MNHEY, CDR2 SVGAGI. The CDR3 has 15 amino acids. The CDR3 spells CASSQDRAAVQPQHF. CDR3 coding DNA: TGTGCCAGCAGCCAGGACAGGGCAGCGGTCCAGCCCCAGCATTTT.

The gene calls are TRBV10-3 and TRBJ2-2, with 7 bases matching TRBD1. The J segment lost 0 bases and the V segment lost 3 bases, leaving 10 bases of the junction unmatched. The CDR3 extends over 18 amino acids. Germline lookup yields CDR1 ENHRY and CDR2 SYGVKD. CDR3 DNA sequence: TGTGCCATCAGTGATCTTATAATACAGGGGTCGAACACCGGGGAGCTGTTTTTT. Its protein product is CAISDLIIQGSNTGELFF.

V usage is TRBV5-4 and J usage is TRBJ2-1; possibly TRBD2 for D (5 bases). In germline, CDR1 is SGHNT, CDR2 YYREEE (reference sequence). The ends were cut back, 0 bases at V and 10 bases at J, with 8 bases in the middle. The CDR3 sequence is 12 residues long. CDR3 sequence: CASSLGSGEQFF. The DNA of the CDR3 is TGTGCCAGCAGCTTGGGCAGCGGCGAGCAGTTCTTC.

A single count supports this clone. The genes are TRBV6-5 and TRBJ2-5; D remains unclear. Germline V gene lookup returns CDR1 MNHEY and CDR2 SVGAGI. The CDR3 sequence is 11 residues long. V was trimmed by 10 bases and J by 5 bases, leaving 11 bases between them. Here the CDR3 DNA reads TGTGCCACCCTCGGAGTGGAGACCCAGTACTTC. It specifies CATLGVETQYF.

Turning to this clone: Here the CDR3 omits its conserved ending phenylalanine or tryptophan, so a read error is the likely source. CDR3 in DNA: TGTGCCAGCAGCCAATTAACAGGGAGAGGCTACACCCTC. It is translated as CASSQLTGRGYTL. V is TRBV14 and J is TRBJ1-2, with D perhaps matching TRBD1 (6 bases). The germline V gene has CDR1 SGHDN and CDR2 FVKESK. Trimming removed 2 bases from V and 8 bases from J, with 12 bases in between. CDR3 length equals 13 residues.

The gene calls are TRBV29-1 and TRBJ2-4, with TRBD1 identical over 8 bases. The length of the CDR3 is 16 residues. The V and J ends lost 4 bases and 1 base, in that order; junction bases with no gene match: 9. Germline values: CDR1 SQVTM, CDR2 ANQGSEA. The CDR3, as DNA: TGCAGCGTTGTCTCAGGGGGCCTGGGTGCCAAAAACATTCAGTACTTC. It yields the protein CSVVSGGLGAKNIQYF.

CDR3 nucleotides: TGTGCCAGCAGCTTAGCCGGGACAGGGGGAAACATTCAGTACTTC. Residues: CASSLAGTGGNIQYF. The chain uses TRBV7-2 and TRBJ2-4, with 11 bases aligning to TRBD1. Germline lookup yields CDR1 SGHTA and CDR2 FQGNSA. Trimming at V came to 0 bases and at J to 6 bases, leaving 1 base not matched to a gene. This CDR3 is 15 amino acids long.

The V and J genes are TRBV27 and TRBJ1-2, with a weak D call TRBD1 (5 bases). The germline CDR1 and CDR2 sequences are MNHEY and SMNVEV (reference sequence). Trimming stripped 5 bases from V and 5 bases from J, with 15 bases between. This CDR3 contains 14 residues. The CDR3 sequence is CASSGGTGLYGYTF. For the CDR3, the DNA is TGTGCCAGCAGTGGAGGGACCGGACTATATGGCTACACCTTC.

In nucleotides, the CDR3 is TGTGCCAGCAGCCTCTTAGAACCTAAGAACACCGGGGAGCTGTTTTTT. Encoded protein: CASSLLEPKNTGELFF. The genes are TRBV28 and TRBJ2-2; D is unclear. Trimming pared 6 bases from V and 1 base from J, leaving 15 bases between. The CDR3 is made up of 16 amino acids. The germline gives CDR1 MDHEN, CDR2 SYDVKM.

The chain has TRBV5-1 and TRBJ1-3; D gene ambiguous. This CDR3 is 15 amino acids long. V lost 3 bases and J 3 bases, leaving 13 bases between the germline ends. Per the germline V gene, CDR1 is SGHRS and CDR2 is YFSETQ. CDR3 loop: CASSSRGEGGNTIYF. The CDR3 region has the DNA TGCGCCAGCAGCTCGCGGGGAGAAGGTGGAAACACCATATATTTT.

This clone has just one count. This CDR3 is CASRPSGTVSYEQYF. The CDR3 DNA reads as TGTGCCAGCAGACCGTCCGGGACAGTCTCCTACGAGCAGTACTTC. V and J are TRBV6-1 and TRBJ2-7; 7 bases fit TRBD1. Germline values: CDR1 MNHNS, CDR2 SASEGT. V shed 6 bases and J 0 bases; nucleotides not matched to a gene: 8. This CDR3 has 15 residues.

The chain couples TRBV5-1 to TRBJ2-7; 11 positions agree with TRBD1. The CDR3 has 15 residues. CDR1 SGHRS and CDR2 YFSETQ come from the germline V gene. The V gene end was trimmed by 0 bases and the J gene end by 5 bases; junction bases not matched to a gene: 4. The CDR3 DNA reads TGCGCCAGCAGCTTGGATCCGGGACAGGGGGACGAGCAGTACTTC. Its protein is CASSLDPGQGDEQYF. The variable domain in full, with the rest retrieved from reference TRBV5-1 and TRBJ2-7, is KAGVTQTPRYLIKTRGQQVTLSCSPISGHRSVSWYQQTPGQGLQFLFEYFSETQRNKGNFPGRFSGRQFSNSRSEMNVSTLELGDSALYLCASSLDPGQGDEQYFGPGTRLTVT.

This chain connects TRBV29-1 to TRBJ1-1; unclear D gene. The V gene's germline CDR1 is SQVTM and CDR2 ANQGSEA. CDR3 length: 12 amino acids. The germline V and J ends were trimmed by 7 bases and 8 bases, with 17 bases remaining between them. The CDR3 coding sequence is TGCAGCGCTTTCGTCTCTACCTGGGAAGCTTTCTTT. Protein sequence: CSAFVSTWEAFF.